A selection of T cell receptor beta chains follows, all from one sample in a study of blood T cells in healthy people across ages. TCRdb ran MiXCR on the 5' RACE reads and lists one entry per CDR3 protein. The sample includes 780,000 or so distinct CDR3 sequences, about 56% of them seen just once. The sample comprised blood. The receptors derive from a middle-aged man in good health. CDR3s include the opening cysteine and the closing phenylalanine or tryptophan. The order of the fields is clone size, D gene, J gene, V gene, CDR3 DNA, CDR3 protein. A D gene is named only where the DNA matches it firmly. Part of the rows lack a size; the others show once, few, many or a class for expanded clones.

-	TRBD1	TRBJ2-3	TRBV11-2	TGTGCCGGCGAACGTGAAGGGGGCTGGGATACGCAGTATTTT	CAGEREGGWDTQYF
few	TRBD1	TRBJ2-5	TRBV5-1	TGCGCCAGCAGCTTGGCGGACAGGGCCCAAGAGACCCAGTACTTC	CASSLADRAQETQYF
-	TRBD2	TRBJ2-7	TRBV20-1	TGCAGTGCGTTGGATAGCGGGAGGATCTACGAGCAGTACTTC	CSALDSGRIYEQYF
few	TRBD2	TRBJ2-7	TRBV29-1	TGCAGCGTTGAATCGGGTGGGAGGGCCAGGGAGCAGTACTTC	CSVESGGRAREQYF
few	-	TRBJ1-1	TRBV11-3	TGTGCCAGCAGACGGGGTAAAGAAGCTTTCTTT	CASRRGKEAFF
few	-	TRBJ2-7	TRBV10-3	TGTGCCATCAGTGAAAGGTCCGGTATCACCTACGAGCAGTACTTC	CAISERSGITYEQYF
once	-	TRBJ2-1	TRBV18	TGTGCCAGCTCACCGGTGGATGAGCAGTTCTTC	CASSPVDEQFF
-	-	TRBJ2-7	TRBV20-1	TGCAGTGCCCAGAGGTCGCCGAGCTCCTACGAGCAGTACTTC	CSAQRSPSSYEQYF
-	-	TRBJ2-7	TRBV27	TGTGCCAGCAGTTTATCGAGTGGACAGTTACTCTACGAGCAGTACTTC	CASSLSSGQLLYEQYF
-	-	TRBJ2-6	TRBV3-1	TGTGCCAGCAGCCAAGTGGACACTGGGGCCAACGTCCTGACTTTC	CASSQVDTGANVLTF
few	-	TRBJ2-3	TRBV27	TGTGCCAGCAGTTTAGGGGATTTCGGGACAGATACGCAGTATTTT	CASSLGDFGTDTQYF
-	-	TRBJ1-6	TRBV20-1	TGCAGTGCACCCTCTTTGGGAGGGGATTCACCCCTCCACTTT	CSAPSLGGDSPLHF
-	TRBD1	TRBJ1-4	TRBV4-2	TGTGCCAGCAGCCCCCTTTGGGGCGGGACAGTATTTGAAAAACTGTTTTTT	CASSPLWGGTVFEKLFF
-	-	TRBJ1-1	TRBV25-1	TGTGCCAGCAGTGCCTTTTGGGTCAGCGCTGAAGCTTTCTTT	CASSAFWVSAEAFF
-	-	TRBJ1-5	TRBV7-9	TGTGCCAGCAGCTTCTTGGGTACCTCCCCGATGACAGCGACGGGGGGCAATCAGCCCCAGCATTTT	CASSFLGTSPMTATGGNQPQHF
-	-	TRBJ1-4	TRBV12-3/TRBV12-4	TGTGCCAGCCGACAGAGACTAAATGAAAAACTGTTTTTT	CASRQRLNEKLFF